This T cell receptor beta chain was recorded in a study of T cells in localized non-small cell lung cancer. Notes on the study in general: The appearance of a median approximately 57 of the top 100 tumor clones was seen in adjacent lung.

Unmatched junction bases numbered 5, after V lost 4 bases and J lost 8 bases. The CDR3 is 13 residues long. In germline, CDR1 is SGHTA, CDR2 FQGTGA. Using immunoSEQ multiplex PCR, the repertoire was profiled, and TCRdb retains in-frame clones only, with some absent. The data hold 10,000 to 12,000 clones, with 70% to 80% observed a single time. This clone ranks as hyperexpanded. Its specificity is not known. This specimen was peripheral blood, taken before any cancer treatment. The receptor's source is a male donor at least 60 years old with stage I lung adenocarcinoma. The J gene is TRBJ1-2, the V gene TRBV7-3; 9 bases are a match to TRBD1. The CDR3 here is CASSSYRGLGYTF. The CDR3 coding sequence is TGTGCCAGCAGCTCCTACAGGGGGCTAGGCTACACCTTC.